The present TCR beta chain was sequenced within a study of blood T cells in healthy people across ages. CDR1 is SGHAT, CDR2 FQNNGV, per germline. The CDR3 loop spans 16 amino acids. V lost 0 bases, J lost 3 bases, and 11 bases lay in between. Notes on the study in general: Unknown CMV status may confound age-related changes in expanded clones.

The sample, 7.5 to 10 milliliters of peripheral blood, was drawn from each donor. Notes on this clonotype: Its matching antigen is unknown.

With a J-beta primer mix and a sample-barcoded 5' primer, a second PCR ran roughly 6 to 12 cycles. MiXCR, run by TCRdb on the 5' RACE reads, gives a single entry per CDR3 protein. The table records some 560,000 distinct CDR3 sequences, about 27% of them present only once. This sample also appeared in a second study, on T cells of mothers and their children. Per that study: The output of TCR recombination is shaped by thymic selection similarly in related and unrelated pairs.

The sequence came from a boy between 2 and 10 years old in good health. Sequences were obtained from blood. The chain couples TRBV11-2 to TRBJ1-4; no clear D. The CDR3 DNA reads as TGTGCCAGCAGCTTAGATTTCCCAGGTCCTAATGAAAAACTGTTTTTT. It encodes CASSLDFPGPNEKLFF.